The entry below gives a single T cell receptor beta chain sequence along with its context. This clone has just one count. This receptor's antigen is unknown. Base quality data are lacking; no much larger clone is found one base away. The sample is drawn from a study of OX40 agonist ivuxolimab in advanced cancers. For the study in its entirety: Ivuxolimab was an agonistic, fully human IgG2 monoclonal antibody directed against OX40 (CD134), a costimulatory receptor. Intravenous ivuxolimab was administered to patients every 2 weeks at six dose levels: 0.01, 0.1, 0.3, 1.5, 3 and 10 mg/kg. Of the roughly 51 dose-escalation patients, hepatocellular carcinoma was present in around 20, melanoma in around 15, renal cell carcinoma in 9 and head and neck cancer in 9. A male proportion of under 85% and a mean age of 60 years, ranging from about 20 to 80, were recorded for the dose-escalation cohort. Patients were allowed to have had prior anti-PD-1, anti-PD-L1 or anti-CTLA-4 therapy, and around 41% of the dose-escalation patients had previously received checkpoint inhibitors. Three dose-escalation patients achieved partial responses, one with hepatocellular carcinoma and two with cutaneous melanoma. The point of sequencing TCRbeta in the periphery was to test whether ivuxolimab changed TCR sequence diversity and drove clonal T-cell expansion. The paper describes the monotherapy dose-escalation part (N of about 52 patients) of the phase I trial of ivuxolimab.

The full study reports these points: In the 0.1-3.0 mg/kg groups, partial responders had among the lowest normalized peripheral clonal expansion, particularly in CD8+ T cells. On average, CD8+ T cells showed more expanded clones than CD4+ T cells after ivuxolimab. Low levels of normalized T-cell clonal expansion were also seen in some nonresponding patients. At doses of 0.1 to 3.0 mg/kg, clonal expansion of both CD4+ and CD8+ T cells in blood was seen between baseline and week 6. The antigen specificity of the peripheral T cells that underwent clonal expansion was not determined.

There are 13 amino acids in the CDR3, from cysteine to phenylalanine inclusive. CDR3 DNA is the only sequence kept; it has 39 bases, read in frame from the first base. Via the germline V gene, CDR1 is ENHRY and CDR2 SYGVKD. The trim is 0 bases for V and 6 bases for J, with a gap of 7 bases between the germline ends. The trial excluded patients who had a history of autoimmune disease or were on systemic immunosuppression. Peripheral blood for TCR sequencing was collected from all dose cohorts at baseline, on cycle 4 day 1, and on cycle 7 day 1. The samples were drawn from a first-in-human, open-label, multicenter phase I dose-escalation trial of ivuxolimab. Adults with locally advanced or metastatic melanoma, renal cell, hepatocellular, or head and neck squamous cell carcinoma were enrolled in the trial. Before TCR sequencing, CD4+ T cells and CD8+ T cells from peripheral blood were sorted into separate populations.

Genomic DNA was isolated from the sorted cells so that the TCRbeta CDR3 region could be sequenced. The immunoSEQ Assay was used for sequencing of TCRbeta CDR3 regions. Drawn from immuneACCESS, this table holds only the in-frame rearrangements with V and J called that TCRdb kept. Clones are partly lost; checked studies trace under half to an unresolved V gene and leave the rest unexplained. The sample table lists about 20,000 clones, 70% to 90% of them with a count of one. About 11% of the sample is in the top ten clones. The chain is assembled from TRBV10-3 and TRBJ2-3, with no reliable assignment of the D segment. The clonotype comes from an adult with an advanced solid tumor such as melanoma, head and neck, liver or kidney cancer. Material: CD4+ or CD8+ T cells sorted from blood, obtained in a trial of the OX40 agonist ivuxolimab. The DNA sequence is TGTGCCATCAGTGAGTCCCGTCTGGATACGCAGTATTTT. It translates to CAISESRLDTQYF.